Below, one T cell receptor beta chain is given with its context. Its specific antigen is unknown. There are no base qualities to consult, and no much larger clone falls within one base. Receptor libraries were prepared by the immunoSEQ multiplex PCR assay. The table was pulled from immuneACCESS by TCRdb, which kept in-frame rearrangements only. Such tables lose some clones; where checked, under half of the loss comes from unresolved V genes, and the rest has no known cause. The sample profile shows around 56,000 clones; 80% to 90% of them were found once. The ten largest clonotypes hold about 0.4% of the sample. This record belongs to a study of T cell changes during pregnancy in multiple sclerosis (dated by TCRdb to between 2019 and 2020). For context, the study as a whole: Changes in the T cell repertoire over the course of pregnancy were examined in this study in women with multiple sclerosis.

The CDR3 covers 14 residues, taking in both the cysteine and the phenylalanine. Solely the CDR3 DNA is kept, with 42 bases framed from the first base. Deletion took 5 bases off V and 6 bases off J, with a span of 14 bases between the germline ends. As encoded in the germline V gene (reference sequence), CDR1 is MNHEY while CDR2 is SMNVEV. The sequence links TRBV27 to TRBJ2-4; TRBD2 could be the D gene, as 6 bases match. This clonotype was obtained from a female donor with multiple sclerosis, enrolled in a pregnancy study. The sequencing used CD4+ T cells from peripheral blood mononuclear cells, collected in the third trimester of pregnancy. The DNA sequence is TGTGCCAGCAGTATTAGCGGTTCGGGAAACATTCAGTACTTC. This codes for CASSISGSGNIQYF.